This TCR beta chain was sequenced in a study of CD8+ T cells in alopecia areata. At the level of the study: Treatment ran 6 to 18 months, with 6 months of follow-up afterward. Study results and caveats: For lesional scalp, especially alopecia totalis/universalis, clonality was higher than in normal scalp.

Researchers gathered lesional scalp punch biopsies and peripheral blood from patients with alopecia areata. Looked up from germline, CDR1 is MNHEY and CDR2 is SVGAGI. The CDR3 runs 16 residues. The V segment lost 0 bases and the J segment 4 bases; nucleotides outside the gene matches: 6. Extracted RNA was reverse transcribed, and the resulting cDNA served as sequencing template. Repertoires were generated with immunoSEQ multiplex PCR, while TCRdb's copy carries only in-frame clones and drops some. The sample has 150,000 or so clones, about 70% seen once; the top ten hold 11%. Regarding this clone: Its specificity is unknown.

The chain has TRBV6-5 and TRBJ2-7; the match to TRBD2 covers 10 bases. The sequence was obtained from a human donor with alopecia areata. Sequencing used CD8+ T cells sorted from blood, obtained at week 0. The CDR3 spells CASSYSISGGEYEQYF. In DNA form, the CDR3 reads TGTGCCAGCAGTTACTCGATCAGCGGGGGGGAATACGAGCAGTACTTC.